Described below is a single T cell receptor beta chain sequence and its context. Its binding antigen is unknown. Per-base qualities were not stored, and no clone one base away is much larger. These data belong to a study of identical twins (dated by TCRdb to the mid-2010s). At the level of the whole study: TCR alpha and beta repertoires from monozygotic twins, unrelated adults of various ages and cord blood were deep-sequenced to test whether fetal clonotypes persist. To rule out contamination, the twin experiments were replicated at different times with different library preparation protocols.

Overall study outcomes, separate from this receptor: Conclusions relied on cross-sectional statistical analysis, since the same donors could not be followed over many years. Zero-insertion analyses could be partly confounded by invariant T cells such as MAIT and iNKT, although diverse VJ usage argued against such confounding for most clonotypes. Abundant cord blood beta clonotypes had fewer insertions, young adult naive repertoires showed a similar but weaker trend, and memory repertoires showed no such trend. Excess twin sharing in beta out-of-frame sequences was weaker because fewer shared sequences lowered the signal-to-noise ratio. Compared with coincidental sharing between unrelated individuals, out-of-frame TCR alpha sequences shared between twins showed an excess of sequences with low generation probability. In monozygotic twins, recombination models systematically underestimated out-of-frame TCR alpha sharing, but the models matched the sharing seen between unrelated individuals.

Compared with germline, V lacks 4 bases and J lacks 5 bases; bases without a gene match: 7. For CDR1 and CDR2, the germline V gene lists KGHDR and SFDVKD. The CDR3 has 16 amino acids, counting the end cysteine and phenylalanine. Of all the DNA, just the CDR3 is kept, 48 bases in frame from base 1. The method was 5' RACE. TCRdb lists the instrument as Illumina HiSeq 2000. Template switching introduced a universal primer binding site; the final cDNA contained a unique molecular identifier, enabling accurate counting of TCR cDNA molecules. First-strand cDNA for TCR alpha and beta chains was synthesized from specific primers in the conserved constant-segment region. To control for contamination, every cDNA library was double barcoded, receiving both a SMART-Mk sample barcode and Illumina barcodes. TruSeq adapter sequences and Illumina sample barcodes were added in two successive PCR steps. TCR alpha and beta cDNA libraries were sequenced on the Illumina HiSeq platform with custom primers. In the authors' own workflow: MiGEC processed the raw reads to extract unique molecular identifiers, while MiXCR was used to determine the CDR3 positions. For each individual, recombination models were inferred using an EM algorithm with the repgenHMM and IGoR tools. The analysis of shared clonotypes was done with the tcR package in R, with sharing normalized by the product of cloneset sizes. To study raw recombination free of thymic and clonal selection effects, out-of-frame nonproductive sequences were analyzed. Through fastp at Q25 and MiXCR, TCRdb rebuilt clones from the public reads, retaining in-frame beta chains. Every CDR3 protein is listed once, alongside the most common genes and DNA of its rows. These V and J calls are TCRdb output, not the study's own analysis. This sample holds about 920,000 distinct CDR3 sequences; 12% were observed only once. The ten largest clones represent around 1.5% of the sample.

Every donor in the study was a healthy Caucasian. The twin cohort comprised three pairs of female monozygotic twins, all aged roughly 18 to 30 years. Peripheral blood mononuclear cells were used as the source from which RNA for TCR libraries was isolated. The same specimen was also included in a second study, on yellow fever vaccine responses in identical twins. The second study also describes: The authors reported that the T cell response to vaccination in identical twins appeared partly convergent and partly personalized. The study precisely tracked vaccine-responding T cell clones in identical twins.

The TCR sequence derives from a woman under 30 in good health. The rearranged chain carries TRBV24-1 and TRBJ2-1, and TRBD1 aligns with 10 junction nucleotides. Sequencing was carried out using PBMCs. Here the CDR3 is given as CATSEGGQGINNEQFF. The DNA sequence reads TGTGCCACCAGTGAGGGGGGACAGGGGATAAACAATGAGCAGTTCTTC.